The sample holds one count of the clone carrying this T cell receptor (beta chain). The target antigen is unknown. The data derive from a study of cytomegalovirus exposure and HLA in healthy donors. The trim removed 1 base at V and 2 bases at J, leaving 3 bases unmatched. Per germline, CDR1 MGHRA and CDR2 YSYEKL. This CDR3 region has 16 residues. Findings and limits, study-wide: In an earlier analysis, in 620 or so donors, most V segments appeared productive either ~90% or ~30% of the time. 164 TCR beta chains were listed as cytomegalovirus-associated.

The PCR had 60 Vbeta and 13 Jbeta primers. Sequencing used immunoSEQ multiplex PCR; TCRdb keeps in-frame clones, though not all of them. The data show approximately 120,000 clones, with roughly 63% seen just once and approximately 5.4% held by the top ten. The receptor comes from an older woman in good health and CMV-seropositive. The rearrangement uses TRBV4-1 and TRBJ2-5; 11 nucleotides line up with TRBD2. The sequenced sample was PBMCs. In DNA, the CDR3 is TGCGCCAGCAGCCAAGTTAGCGGGGGGGATCAAGAGACCCAGTACTTC. Protein sequence: CASSQVSGGDQETQYF.